These 8 T cell receptor beta chains were all obtained from the same sample, sequenced in a study of blood T cell repertoires in COVID-19. Only in-frame clones appear in the TCRdb table, and some are missing; sequencing was by immunoSEQ multiplex PCR. This repertoire shows fewer than 300,000 clones, approximately 84% found once; its top ten account for more than 15%. The sample consisted of peripheral blood. Receptors were obtained from a person between 65 and 79 years old with COVID-19, enrolled during active disease.

This clone was seen just once. The chain links TRBV4-3 to TRBJ1-2; D perhaps matches TRBD1 (6 bases). The CDR3 has 14 residues. The germline V gene has CDR1 LGHNA and CDR2 YSLEER. V lost 4 bases to trimming and J lost 8 bases, with 17 bases between them. Written as DNA, the CDR3 is TGCGCCAGCAGCCGAGAGACAGGTATCACGGGCTACACCTTC. Its translation is CASSRETGITGYTF.

In nucleotides, the CDR3 is TGCGCCAGCAGCTATTCAGGGGGCAGTGGAAACACCATATATTTT. This gives the protein CASSYSGGSGNTIYF. The V gene is TRBV5-1, the J gene TRBJ1-3; 8 bases match TRBD1. CDR3 size: 15 residues. In germline, CDR1 is SGHRS, CDR2 YFSETQ. After removal of 3 bases from V and 3 bases from J, the junction contained 5 bases not matched to a gene.

This sequence joins TRBV14 and TRBJ2-6; possible D gene TRBD2, 7 bases. V lost 1 base and J lost 6, with 10 bases in between. Germline V gene data show CDR1 as SGHDN and CDR2 as FVKESK. The CDR3 covers 15 residues. CDR3 sequence reads: CASSQAGGLANVLTF. The CDR3 coding sequence is TGTGCCAGCAGCCAAGCCGGGGGGCTGGCCAACGTCCTGACTTTC.

The V gene is TRBV11-1, the J gene TRBJ2-3; D might be TRBD1 (5 bases). CDR3 length equals 14 residues. V shed 8 bases and J shed 9 bases, with 21 bases lying between them. Germline CDR1 SGHAT, CDR2 FQDESV (reference sequence). The CDR3 DNA sequence: TGTGCCAGCCGTATGGGAACGGACATTGAAACGCAGTATTTT. Its protein is CASRMGTDIETQYF. Looking up the rest from reference TRBV11-1 and TRBJ2-3 gives the full variable domain: EAEVAQSPRYKITEKSQAVAFWCDPISGHATLYWYRQILGQGPELLVQFQDESVVDDSQLPKDRFSAERLKGVDSTLKIQPAELGDSAMYLCASRMGTDIETQYFGPGTRLTVL.

The chain is built from TRBV7-2 and TRBJ2-1; 12 positions agree with TRBD2. J was trimmed by 8 bases and V by 3 bases; bases with no gene match: 8. Germline CDR1 and CDR2: SGHTA and FQGNSA. The CDR3 contains 16 residues. CDR3 protein: CASSFVASGGAYEQFF. The CDR3 DNA sequence: TGTGCCAGCAGCTTCGTTGCTAGCGGGGGGGCGTATGAGCAGTTCTTC. Filled out from reference TRBV7-2 and TRBJ2-1, the complete variable domain reads GAGVSQSPSNKVTEKGKDVELRCDPISGHTALYWYRQSLGQGLEFLIYFQGNSAPDKSGLPSDRFSAERTGGSVSTLTIQRTQQEDSAVYLCASSFVASGGAYEQFFGPGTRLTVL.

V is TRBV9 and J is TRBJ2-1, with a weak D call TRBD2 (5 bases). The CDR3 is 14 amino acids. V lost 2 bases, J lost 5 bases, and 11 bases lay in between. CDR1 and CDR2 from the germline V gene are SGDLS and YYNGEE. The CDR3 DNA follows: TGTGCCAGCAGCGTGAGGGCCGCGGACAATGAGCAGTTCTTC. Protein sequence: CASSVRAADNEQFF.

The rearrangement joins TRBV6-2 or TRBV6-3 to TRBJ2-6; a possible D gene is TRBD1 (5 bases). Trimming took 6 bases from V and 1 from J, leaving 13 bases between them. The CDR3 is made up of 16 amino acids. CDR1 is MNHEY and CDR2 is SVGEGT in the germline V gene. The CDR3 here is CASSRQLSSGANVLTF. In DNA, the CDR3 is TGTGCCAGCAGCCGACAGCTTTCGTCTGGGGCCAACGTCCTGACTTTC.

The chain links TRBV27 to TRBJ2-4; the match to TRBD1 covers 7 bases. CDR3 length equals 16 residues. CDR1 is MNHEY, CDR2 SMNVEV, per germline (reference sequence). The V and J ends lost 5 bases and 4 bases, in that order; junction bases with no gene match: 11. For the CDR3, the DNA is TGTGCCAGCAGTCCCACCCGCAGGGGGTCTAAAAACATTCAGTACTTC. Translated: CASSPTRRGSKNIQYF.